A single sample gave rise to the 15 T cell receptor beta chains below, sequenced in a study of a mutant IDH1 vaccine in newly diagnosed glioma. These TCRs' antigens remain unknown. Generated by immunoSEQ multiplex PCR, the TCRdb table keeps only in-frame clones and is missing some. The repertoire includes around 60,000 clones, about four fifths of them detected once, and about 4.9% sits in the top ten. The time point here: week 35, safety follow-up. Vaccine doses each comprised 300 ug of mutant IDH1 20-mer peptide, with topical imiquimod. Sequencing was performed on PBMCs, taken from a glioma patient whose treatment included an IDH1 peptide vaccine. The receptor set was obtained from a man in his forties or fifties with glioma.

The V and J genes are TRBV7-2 and TRBJ1-5; D gene uncertain. CDR1 and CDR2 from the germline V gene are SGHTA and FQGNSA. The CDR3 totals 16 residues. The V end was cut by 5 bases, the J end by 2 bases, with 16 bases between. CDR3 nucleotides: TGTGCCAGCAGCGCTCGGGTCTCAGGAGGCAATCAGCCCCAGCATTTT. Its protein product is CASSARVSGGNQPQHF.

The chain recombines TRBV7-2 with TRBJ2-5, with 8 bases fitting TRBD2. CDR3 length equals 15 residues. V was pared by 1 base and J by 3 bases, with 4 bases of the junction left unmatched. Germline CDR1 is SGHTA and CDR2 is FQGNSA. The CDR3: CASSLDGRAKETQYF. CDR3 coding DNA: TGTGCCAGCAGCTTAGACGGGAGGGCCAAAGAGACCCAGTACTTC.

The V call is TRBV13, the J call TRBJ2-7, with 10 bases that match TRBD2. Germline trimming cut 5 bases from V and 7 bases from J; bases unmatched to any gene: 17. The CDR3 length is 17 residues. Germline V CDR1 and CDR2: PRHDT, FYEKMQ (reference sequence). CDR3 loop: CASSDSGLAIGAGEQYF. The CDR3 coding sequence is TGTGCCAGCAGCGATTCGGGACTAGCGATAGGGGCGGGTGAGCAGTACTTC.

This chain joins TRBV30 and TRBJ1-6; unclear D gene. The germline V gene has CDR1 GTSNPN and CDR2 SVGIG (reference sequence). Between the trimmed V and J ends, which lost 5 bases and 14 bases, there was a span of 10 bases. The length of the CDR3 is 10 residues. The CDR3 nucleotides read TGTGCCTGGCAGGAGGCGACCCTCCACTTT. Translated, it gives CAWQEATLHF.

The rearrangement joins TRBV7-2 to TRBJ1-3, with D maybe TRBD1 (6 bases). The germline V and J ends were trimmed by 1 base and 0 bases, with 10 bases remaining between them. The CDR3 covers 16 residues. CDR1 is SGHTA, CDR2 FQGNSA, per germline. CDR3 DNA sequence: TGTGCCAGCAGCTTAGGAGGGGGAAACTCTGGAAACACCATATATTTT. Translation gives CASSLGGGNSGNTIYF.

This clone was recorded only once. This rearrangement joins TRBV4-3 to TRBJ1-3; unclear D gene. The germline CDR1 and CDR2 sequences are LGHNA and YSLEER. Trimming cost V 6 bases and J 2 bases, with 14 bases left between them. The CDR3 contains 15 residues. The CDR3 is CASRADLAPGNTIYF. The CDR3 DNA sequence: TGCGCCAGCAGAGCTGATCTAGCCCCTGGAAACACCATATATTTT.

A single count supports this clone. The chain has TRBV7-8 and TRBJ2-1; 8 positions agree with TRBD2. V was clipped by 0 bases and J by 0 bases; unmatched bases: 10. Germline V gene lookup returns CDR1 SGHVS and CDR2 FQNEAQ. This CDR3 contains 19 residues. CDR3 sequence: CASSLASWAGGPSYNEQFF. The CDR3, as DNA: TGTGCCAGCAGCTTAGCGAGTTGGGCGGGAGGTCCCTCCTACAATGAGCAGTTCTTC. The complete variable domain, with remaining parts taken from reference TRBV7-8 and TRBJ2-1, reads GAGVSQSPRYKVAKRGQDVALRCDPISGHVSLFWYQQALGQGPEFLTYFQNEAQLDKSGLPSDRFFAERPEGSVSTLKIQRTQQEDSAVYLCASSLASWAGGPSYNEQFFGPGTRLTVL.

The genes are TRBV29-1 and TRBJ1-2; no clear D gene. This CDR3 has 11 amino acids. Germline V gene sequence: CDR1 SQVTM, CDR2 ANQGSEA. V lost 0 bases and J 8 bases, leaving 7 bases between the germline ends. The CDR3 sequence is CSVEDSGGYTF. CDR3 in DNA: TGCAGCGTTGAAGATTCGGGAGGCTACACCTTC.

V usage is TRBV18 and J usage is TRBJ1-6, with 10 nucleotides matching TRBD1. There are 16 residues in the CDR3. The germline gives CDR1 KGHSH, CDR2 LQKENI. Trimming cost V 3 bases and J 10 bases; bases outside gene matches: 9. CDR3 sequence: CASSPWGTGAGSPLHF. The CDR3 DNA follows: TGTGCCAGCTCACCGTGGGGGACAGGGGCTGGCTCACCCCTCCACTTT.

The chain recombines TRBV27 with TRBJ1-5; D gene ambiguous. This CDR3 spans 13 amino acids. The germline V and J ends were trimmed by 4 bases and 6 bases, with 10 bases remaining between them. Germline V CDR1 and CDR2: MNHEY, SMNVEV (reference sequence). The CDR3 spells CASSSRWTQPQHF. The CDR3 coding sequence is TGTGCCAGCAGTTCGAGATGGACTCAGCCCCAGCATTTT.

CDR3 sequence (DNA): TGTGCCAGCACCTTCCTGGGGCCTCCCGGGACAGGACCATACGAGCAGTACTTC. As protein: CASTFLGPPGTGPYEQYF. V usage is TRBV21-1 and J usage is TRBJ2-7; the D segment call TRBD1 is taken from the table without a DNA check. TRBV21-1 counts as a pseudogene. The CDR3 sequence is 18 residues long.

In DNA, the CDR3 is TGTGCCAGCAGCTTAGGACGCAGTCTTAGGAGCGGCTACACCTTC. Translation gives CASSLGRSLRSGYTF. This rearrangement joins TRBV7-9 to TRBJ1-2; D unresolved. CDR1 SEHNR and CDR2 FQNEAQ come from the germline V gene (reference sequence). CDR3 size: 15 residues. Trimming took off 1 base at V and 8 bases at J, with 17 bases between the two ends.

The V call is TRBV4-2, the J call TRBJ2-3; no reliable D call. CDR1 and CDR2 from the germline V gene are LGHNA and YNFKEQ. CDR3 length: 16 residues. V was shortened by 0 bases and J by 0 bases, with 10 bases between the two germline ends. For the CDR3, the DNA is TGTGCCAGCAGCCAAGATGACGCCGTTAGCACAGATACGCAGTATTTT. Residues: CASSQDDAVSTDTQYF.

The chain links TRBV7-9 to TRBJ2-1; D is perhaps TRBD2 (5 bases). V was trimmed by 3 bases and J by 5 bases, leaving 14 bases between them. The CDR3 length is 15 residues. Germline V lookup: CDR1 SEHNR, CDR2 FQNEAQ (reference sequence). The CDR3 loop reads CASSFGSSLDNEQFF. CDR3 DNA sequence: TGTGCCAGCAGCTTTGGGTCTAGCCTAGACAATGAGCAGTTCTTC.

The rearrangement uses TRBV7-9 and TRBJ2-3; 8 nucleotides align to TRBD2. The germline CDR1 and CDR2 sequences are SEHNR and FQNEAQ (reference sequence). The CDR3 totals 14 residues. The V gene end was trimmed by 1 base and the J gene end by 4 bases; junction bases not matched to a gene: 1. The CDR3 spells CASSLDSGADTQYF. The CDR3 region has the DNA TGTGCCAGCAGCTTAGATAGCGGGGCAGATACGCAGTATTTT.